This entry lists 9 T cell receptor beta chains sequenced from one sample in a study of T cell responses to AZD1222 COVID-19 vaccine. Data came from immunoSEQ multiplex PCR; TCRdb stores just in-frame clones and leaves some out. The sample holds over 40,000 clones, approximately 88% seen once. The sequencing used peripheral blood, collected on day 0 of AZD1222 vaccination. The receptors were sampled from an adult in good health.

Worth noting for this clone: This CDR3 is also generated by other DNA sequences in the sample. The chain is built from TRBV12-3 or TRBV12-4 and TRBJ1-2; 7 nucleotides match TRBD1. The CDR3 totals 13 residues. The trim removed 1 base at V and 4 bases at J, leaving 0 bases unmatched. CDR3 nucleotides: TGTGCCAGCAGTTTAGGACAGGGCTATGGCTACACCTTC. It translates to CASSLGQGYGYTF.

The gene calls are TRBV30 and TRBJ1-3; D gene unclear. Germline CDR1 is GTSNPN and CDR2 is SVGIG (reference sequence). Trimming removed 0 bases from V and 1 base from J, with 7 bases in between. The length of the CDR3 is 14 residues. CDR3 sequence (DNA): TGTGCCTGGAGTGTGGGTGGGTCTGGAAACACCATATATTTT. This gives the protein CAWSVGGSGNTIYF.

Regarding this clone: The junction and the germline gene differ at one end; a read error may be behind it. The chain has TRBV3-1 (or the pseudogene TRBV3-2) and TRBJ2-1; 7 nucleotides match TRBD2. The CDR3 runs to 15 residues. CDR1 is LGHDT and CDR2 is YNNKEL in the germline V gene (reference sequence). Here the CDR3 DNA reads TGTGCCAGCAGTCAAGGACTAGGGTGGGACAATGAGCAGTTCTTC. Translated, it gives CASSQGLGWDNEQFF.

V is TRBV7-2 and J is TRBJ2-1; D tentatively reads TRBD1 or TRBD2 (6 bases each). The CDR3 has 19 amino acids. V dropped 2 bases and J dropped 3 bases, with 23 bases sitting between them. The germline V gene encodes CDR1 SGHTA and CDR2 FQGNSA. CDR3 amino acids: CASSLLRPGGTGDYNEQFF. The DNA of the CDR3 is TGTGCCAGCAGCTTACTGCGCCCCGGGGGCACTGGGGACTACAATGAGCAGTTCTTC.

CDR3: CASSLGGTKGYTF. Written as DNA, the CDR3 is TGTGCCAGCAGCCTGGGGGGAACAAAAGGCTACACCTTC. V usage is TRBV7-2 and J usage is TRBJ1-2; D might be TRBD1 (5 bases). The length of the CDR3 is 13 residues. V shed 5 bases and J shed 8 bases, with 15 bases lying between them. Germline CDR1 and CDR2: SGHTA and FQGNSA.

The chain couples TRBV5-8 to TRBJ1-5; D remains unclear. With 2 bases removed from V and 0 bases from J, the gap between germline ends came to 9 bases. CDR1 SGHTS and CDR2 YDEGEE come from the germline V gene. The CDR3 covers 15 residues. The DNA for the CDR3 is TGTGCCAGCAGCTTCCGGGGATATAGCAATCAGCCCCAGCATTTT. This sequence encodes CASSFRGYSNQPQHF.

The chain links TRBV7-8 to TRBJ1-5, with 9 bases lining up with TRBD1. CDR1 is SGHVS, CDR2 FQNEAQ, per germline. V was clipped by 3 bases and J by 6 bases; unmatched bases: 3. The CDR3 extends over 14 amino acids. Written as DNA, the CDR3 is TGTGCCAGCAGCTTGACAGGGGGAGGTCAGCCCCAGCATTTT. Translating gives CASSLTGGGQPQHF. Full variable domain (rest looked up from reference TRBV7-8 and TRBJ1-5): GAGVSQSPRYKVAKRGQDVALRCDPISGHVSLFWYQQALGQGPEFLTYFQNEAQLDKSGLPSDRFFAERPEGSVSTLKIQRTQQEDSAVYLCASSLTGGGQPQHFGDGTRLSIL.

The chain has TRBV5-4 and TRBJ2-7; perhaps TRBD1 as D (6 bases). V gave up 4 bases and J gave up 0 bases, with 11 bases separating them. This CDR3 is 14 amino acids long. The germline V gene encodes CDR1 SGHNT and CDR2 YYREEE (reference sequence). As DNA, the CDR3 is TGTGCCAGCAGCATGGACAGCCGCTCCTACGAGCAGTACTTC. Protein sequence: CASSMDSRSYEQYF.

The chain combines TRBV30 with TRBJ2-7; 14 positions match TRBD2. Germline CDR1 is GTSNPN and CDR2 is SVGIG (reference sequence). The CDR3 runs to 14 residues. V was clipped by 3 bases and J by 9 bases; unmatched bases: 7. CDR3 amino acids: CAWRGTSGSVGQYF. The CDR3, as DNA: TGTGCCTGGAGGGGGACTAGCGGGAGCGTCGGGCAGTACTTC.